The rows below give T cell receptor beta chains drawn from one sample of a study of blood T cell repertoires in COVID-19. Clones were sequenced by immunoSEQ multiplex PCR, and TCRdb holds only the in-frame ones, with some missing. The profile shows 200,000 to 300,000 clones, around 89% of them singletons. Sample: peripheral blood. The receptors shown here come from a man aged 55 to 70 who had recovered from COVID-19. CDR3s leave out the opening cysteine and the closing phenylalanine or tryptophan. D genes are given only for firm matches.

>TRBV5-1|TRBD1|TRBJ2-5
ASSLGWTGSQETQY
>TRBV13|-|TRBJ2-1
ASSYKPTGTFYNEQF
>TRBV7-9|TRBD1|TRBJ2-3
ASSQGVTGSRTDTQY
>TRBV19|-|TRBJ2-3
ASSMRVVTDTQY
>TRBV5-1|-|TRBJ1-6
ASSLELNSPLH
>TRBV18|-|TRBJ1-1
ASSPPNRANTEAF
>TRBV29-1|-|TRBJ1-1
SVLMGGTEAF
>TRBV27|-|TRBJ1-2
ASRSSMHGYT
>TRBV5-6|TRBD2|TRBJ2-3
ASTTGGDTQY
>TRBV4-2|TRBD2|TRBJ2-2
ASSQETSGGPWTGELF
>TRBV2|-|TRBJ2-7
ASSQQESSSYEQY
>TRBV7-8|TRBD1|TRBJ2-7
ASSIGGRTGAYEQY
>TRBV5-1|TRBD2|TRBJ2-2
ASSSRLAGGLAGELF